In its sample, the clone carrying this T cell receptor beta chain was seen many times. Its matching antigen is unknown. This sample was included in a study of CD8 T cells in ankylosing spondylitis. By quantitative 5'-RACE with molecular barcodes, the TCR beta libraries were made. TCRdb processed the 5' RACE reads anew with MiXCR; each CDR3 protein has one entry. This table holds more than 500,000 distinct CDR3 sequences, less than 6% found once. This CDR3 region has 13 residues. With 9 bases removed from V and 2 bases from J, the gap between germline ends came to 10 bases. Germline V gene lookup returns CDR1 LNHNV and CDR2 YYDKDF (reference sequence). Points from the study as a whole: Blood from ankylosing spondylitis patients appeared to carry a characteristic roughly 8-variant TCR beta motif.

Material for sequencing was blood, either unsorted or a sorted T cell fraction (not recorded which). This receptor was identified in a male donor with ankylosing spondylitis. V usage is TRBV15 and J usage is TRBJ2-2, with a tentative D call TRBD1 (5 bases). CDR3 DNA sequence: TGTGCCACAACGACAGTCAACACCGGGGAGCTGTTTTTT. Encoded protein: CATTTVNTGELFF.